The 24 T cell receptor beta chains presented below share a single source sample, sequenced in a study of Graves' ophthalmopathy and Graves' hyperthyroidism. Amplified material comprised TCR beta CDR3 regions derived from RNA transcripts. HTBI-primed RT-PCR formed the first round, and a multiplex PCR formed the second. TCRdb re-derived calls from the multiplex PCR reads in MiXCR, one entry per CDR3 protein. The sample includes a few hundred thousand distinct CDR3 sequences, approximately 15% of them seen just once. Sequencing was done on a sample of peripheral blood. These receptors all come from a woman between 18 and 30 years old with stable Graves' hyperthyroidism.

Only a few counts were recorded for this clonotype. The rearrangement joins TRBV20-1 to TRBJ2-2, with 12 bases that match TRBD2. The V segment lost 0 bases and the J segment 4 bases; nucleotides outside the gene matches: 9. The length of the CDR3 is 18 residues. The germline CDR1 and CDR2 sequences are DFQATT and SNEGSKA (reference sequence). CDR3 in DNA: TGCAGTGCTAGAGATGTTCGGACTAGCGGGGACCGCACCGGGGAGCTGTTTTTT. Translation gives CSARDVRTSGDRTGELFF.

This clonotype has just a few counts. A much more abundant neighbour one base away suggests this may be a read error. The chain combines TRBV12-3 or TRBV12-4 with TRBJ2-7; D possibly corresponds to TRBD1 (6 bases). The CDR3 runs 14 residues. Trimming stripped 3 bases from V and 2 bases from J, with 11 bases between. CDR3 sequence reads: CASSFGQCAYEQYF. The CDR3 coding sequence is TGTGCCAGCAGTTTCGGACAGTGCGCCTACGAGCAGTACTTC.

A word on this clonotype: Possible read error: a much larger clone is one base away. The CDR3 loop is CASTSRQGANIGELFF. As DNA, the CDR3 is TGTGCCAGCACCTCTAGACAGGGGGCGAACATCGGGGAGCTGTTTTTT. The rearrangement links TRBV12-3 or TRBV12-4 to TRBJ2-2; 10 nucleotides line up with TRBD1. This CDR3 contains 16 residues.

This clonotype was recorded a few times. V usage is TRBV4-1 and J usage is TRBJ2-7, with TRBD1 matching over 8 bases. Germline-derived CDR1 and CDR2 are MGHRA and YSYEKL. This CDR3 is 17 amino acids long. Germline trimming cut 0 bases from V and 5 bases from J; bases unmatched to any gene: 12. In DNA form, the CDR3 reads TGCGCCAGCAGCCAAGATCAGAACAGGGGGGACCTTCACGAGCAGTACTTC. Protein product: CASSQDQNRGDLHEQYF.

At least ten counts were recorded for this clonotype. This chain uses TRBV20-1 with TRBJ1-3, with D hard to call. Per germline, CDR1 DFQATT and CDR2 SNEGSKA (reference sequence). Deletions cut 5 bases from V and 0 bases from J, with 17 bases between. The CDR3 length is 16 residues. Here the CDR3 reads CSAPPTLEFSGNTIYF. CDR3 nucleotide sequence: TGCAGTGCTCCTCCCACCCTGGAGTTCTCTGGAAACACCATATATTTT.

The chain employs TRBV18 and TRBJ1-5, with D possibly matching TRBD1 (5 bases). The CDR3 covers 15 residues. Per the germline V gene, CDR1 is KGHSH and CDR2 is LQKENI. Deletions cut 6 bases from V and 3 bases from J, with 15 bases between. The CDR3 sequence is CASSPSRGDNQPQHF. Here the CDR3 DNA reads TGTGCCAGCTCCCCCTCGAGGGGTGACAATCAGCCCCAGCATTTT.

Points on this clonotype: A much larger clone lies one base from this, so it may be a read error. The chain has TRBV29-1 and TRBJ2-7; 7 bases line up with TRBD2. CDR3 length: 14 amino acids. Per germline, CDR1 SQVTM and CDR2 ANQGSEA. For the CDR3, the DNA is TGCAGCGCAGCCGGGACTATAGATACCTACGAGCAGTGCTTC. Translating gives CSAAGTIDTYEQCF.

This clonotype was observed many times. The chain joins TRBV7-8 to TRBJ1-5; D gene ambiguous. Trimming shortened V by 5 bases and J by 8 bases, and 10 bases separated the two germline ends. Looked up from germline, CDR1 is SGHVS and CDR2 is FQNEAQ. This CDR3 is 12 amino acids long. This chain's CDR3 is CASSPEWEPQHF. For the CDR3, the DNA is TGTGCCAGCAGCCCAGAATGGGAGCCCCAGCATTTT.

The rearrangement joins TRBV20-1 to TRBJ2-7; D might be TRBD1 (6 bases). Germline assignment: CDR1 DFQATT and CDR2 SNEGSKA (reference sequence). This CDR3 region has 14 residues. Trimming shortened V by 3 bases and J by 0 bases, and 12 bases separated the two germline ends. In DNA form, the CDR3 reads TGCAGTGCTAGGACCAGGGGAATCTCCTACGAGCAGTACTTC. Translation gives CSARTRGISYEQYF.

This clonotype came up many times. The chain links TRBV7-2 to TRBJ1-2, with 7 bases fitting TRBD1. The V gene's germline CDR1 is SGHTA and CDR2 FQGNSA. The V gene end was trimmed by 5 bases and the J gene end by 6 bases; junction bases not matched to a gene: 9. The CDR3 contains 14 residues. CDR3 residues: CASSPIARGHGYTF. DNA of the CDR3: TGTGCCAGCAGCCCTATTGCTAGGGGGCATGGCTACACCTTC. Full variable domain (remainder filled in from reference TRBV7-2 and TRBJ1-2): GAGVSQSPSNKVTEKGKDVELRCDPISGHTALYWYRQSLGQGLEFLIYFQGNSAPDKSGLPSDRFSAERTGGSVSTLTIQRTQQEDSAVYLCASSPIARGHGYTFGSGTRLTVV.

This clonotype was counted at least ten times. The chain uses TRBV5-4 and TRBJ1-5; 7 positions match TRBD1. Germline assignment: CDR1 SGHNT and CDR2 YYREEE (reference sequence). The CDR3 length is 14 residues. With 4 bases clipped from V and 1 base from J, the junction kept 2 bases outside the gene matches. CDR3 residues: CASSDRESNQPQHF. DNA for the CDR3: TGTGCCAGCAGCGACAGGGAGAGCAATCAGCCCCAGCATTTT.

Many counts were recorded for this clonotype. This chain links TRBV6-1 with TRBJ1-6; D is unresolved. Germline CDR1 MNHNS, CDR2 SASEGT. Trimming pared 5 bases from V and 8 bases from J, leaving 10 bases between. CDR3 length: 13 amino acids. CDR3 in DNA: TGTGCCAGCAGTCGCCCCCCTTATTCACCCCTCCACTTT. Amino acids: CASSRPPYSPLHF.

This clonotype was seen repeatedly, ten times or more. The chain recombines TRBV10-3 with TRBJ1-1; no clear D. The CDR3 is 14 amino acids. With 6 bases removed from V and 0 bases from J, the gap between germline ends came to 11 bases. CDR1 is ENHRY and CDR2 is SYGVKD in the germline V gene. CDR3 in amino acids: CAIRDPTVNTEAFF. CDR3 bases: TGTGCCATCAGGGATCCCACTGTGAACACTGAAGCTTTCTTT.

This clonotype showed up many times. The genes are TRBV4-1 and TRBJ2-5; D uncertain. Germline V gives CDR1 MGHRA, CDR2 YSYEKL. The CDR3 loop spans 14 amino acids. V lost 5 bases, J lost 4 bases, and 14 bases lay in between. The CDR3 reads CASSDGPGVETQYF. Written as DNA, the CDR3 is TGCGCCAGCAGCGACGGACCGGGCGTAGAGACCCAGTACTTC.

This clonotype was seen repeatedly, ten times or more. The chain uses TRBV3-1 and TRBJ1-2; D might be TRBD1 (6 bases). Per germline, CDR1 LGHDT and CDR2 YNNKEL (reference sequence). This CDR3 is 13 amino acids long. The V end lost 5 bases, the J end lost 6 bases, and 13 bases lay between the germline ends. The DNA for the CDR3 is TGTGCCAGCAGCGAAGGACAGCGGGATGGCTACACCTTC. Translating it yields CASSEGQRDGYTF. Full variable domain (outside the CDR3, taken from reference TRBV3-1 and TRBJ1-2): DTAVSQTPKYLVTQMGNDKSIKCEQNLGHDTMYWYKQDSKKFLKIMFSYNNKELIINETVPNRFSPKSPDKAHLNLHINSLELGDSAVYFCASSEGQRDGYTFGSGTRLTVV.

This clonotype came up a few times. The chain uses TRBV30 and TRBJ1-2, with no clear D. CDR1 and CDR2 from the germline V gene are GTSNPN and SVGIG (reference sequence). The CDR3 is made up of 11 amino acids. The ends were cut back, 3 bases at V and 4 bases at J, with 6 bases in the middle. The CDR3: CAWRVGYGYTF. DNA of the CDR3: TGTGCCTGGAGAGTAGGCTATGGCTACACCTTC.

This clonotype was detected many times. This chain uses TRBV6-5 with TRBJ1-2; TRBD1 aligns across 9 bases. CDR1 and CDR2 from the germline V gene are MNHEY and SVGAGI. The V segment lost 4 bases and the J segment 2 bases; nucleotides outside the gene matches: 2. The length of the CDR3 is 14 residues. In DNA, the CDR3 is TGTGCCAGCAGTTGGGGACAGGGAAACTATGGCTACACCTTC. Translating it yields CASSWGQGNYGYTF.

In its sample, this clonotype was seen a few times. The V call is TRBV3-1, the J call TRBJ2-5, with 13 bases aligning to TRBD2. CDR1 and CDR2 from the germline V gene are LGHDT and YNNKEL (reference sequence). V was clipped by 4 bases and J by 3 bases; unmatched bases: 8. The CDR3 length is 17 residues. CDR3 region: CASSRWPGTSGEETQYF. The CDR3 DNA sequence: TGTGCCAGCAGCCGATGGCCCGGGACTAGCGGGGAAGAGACCCAGTACTTC.

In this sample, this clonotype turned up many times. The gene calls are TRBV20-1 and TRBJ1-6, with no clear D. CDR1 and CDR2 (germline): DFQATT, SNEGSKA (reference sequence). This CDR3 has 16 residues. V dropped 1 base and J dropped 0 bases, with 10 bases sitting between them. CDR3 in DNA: TGCAGTGCTAGAGGCGCGATGAGCTCCTATAATTCACCCCTCCACTTT. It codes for CSARGAMSSYNSPLHF.

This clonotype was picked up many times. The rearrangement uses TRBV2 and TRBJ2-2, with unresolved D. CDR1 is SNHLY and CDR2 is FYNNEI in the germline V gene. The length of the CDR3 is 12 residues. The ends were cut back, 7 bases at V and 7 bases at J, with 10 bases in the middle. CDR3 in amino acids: CASKNDGGELFF. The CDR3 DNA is TGTGCCAGCAAGAACGACGGCGGGGAGCTGTTTTTT.

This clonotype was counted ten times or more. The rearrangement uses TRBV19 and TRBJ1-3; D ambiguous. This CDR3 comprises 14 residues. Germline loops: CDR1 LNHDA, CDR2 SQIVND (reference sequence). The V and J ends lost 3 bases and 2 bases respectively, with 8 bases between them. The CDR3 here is CASSIPSAGNTIYF. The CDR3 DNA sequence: TGTGCCAGTAGTATCCCTTCAGCTGGAAACACCATATATTTT.

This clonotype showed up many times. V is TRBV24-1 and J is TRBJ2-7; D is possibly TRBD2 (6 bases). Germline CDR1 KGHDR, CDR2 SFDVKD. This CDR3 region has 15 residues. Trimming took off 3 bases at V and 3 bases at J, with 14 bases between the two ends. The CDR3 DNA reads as TGTGCCACCAGTGATGGAGGGACTGCTGTCTACGAGCAGTACTTC. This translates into CATSDGGTAVYEQYF.

CDR3 DNA: TGCGCCAGCAGCCTGACGGGGGCTTACACCGGGGAGCTGTTTTTT. The encoded protein is CASSLTGAYTGELFF. The chain links TRBV5-1 to TRBJ2-2; D possibly matches TRBD1 or TRBD2 (6 bases each). Germline values: CDR1 SGHRS, CDR2 YFSETQ. This CDR3 contains 15 residues. Trimming took off 4 bases at V and 3 bases at J, with 13 bases between the two ends.

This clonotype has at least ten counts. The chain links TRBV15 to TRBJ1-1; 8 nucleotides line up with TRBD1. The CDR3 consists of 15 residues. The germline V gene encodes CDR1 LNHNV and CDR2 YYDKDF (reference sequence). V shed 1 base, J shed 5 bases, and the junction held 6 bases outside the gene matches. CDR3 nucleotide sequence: TGTGCCACCAGCAGAGCTTGGACAGGGCTGACTGAAGCTTTCTTT. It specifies CATSRAWTGLTEAFF.